The subject of this entry is one TCR beta chain. Antigen: not known. Assay: immunoSEQ multiplex PCR; the TCRdb copy retains only in-frame clones and omits some. Among around 92,000 clones, over 80% were seen once, and the ten largest hold approximately 5.4%. The CDR3 spans 15 residues. The J segment lost 9 bases and the V segment lost 1 base, leaving 9 bases of the junction unmatched. Germline V gene data show CDR1 as KGHSH and CDR2 as LQKENI. These data belong to a study of glioma-infiltrating T cells after dendritic cell vaccination. Study information: Samples are from glioblastoma patients in Phase I and II dendritic cell vaccine trials. The vaccine used monocyte-derived dendritic cells pulsed overnight with autologous tumor lysate.

Notes on the study in general: Higher pretreatment TIL content predicted longer progression-free time and survival. Few patients contributed both blood and tumor specimens.

As to time point: after dendritic cell vaccination, including at tumor progression/relapse. This receptor was obtained from a human donor with glioblastoma. This chain joins TRBV18 and TRBJ2-4, with 7 bases lining up with TRBD1. Sample: blood, taken after dendritic cell vaccination. As DNA, the CDR3 is TGTGCCAGCTCACCACGACAGGGCTTGGCCGCCATTCAGTACTTC. As protein: CASSPRQGLAAIQYF. The full variable domain, its missing parts supplied by reference TRBV18 and TRBJ2-4, is NAGVMQNPRHLVRRRGQEARLRCSPMKGHSHVYWYRQLPEEGLKFMVYLQKENIIDESGMPKERFSAEFPKEGPSILRIQQVVRGDSAAYFCASSPRQGLAAIQYFGAGTRLSVL.